This T cell receptor (beta chain) was captured by sequencing in a study of beta chain features in type 1 diabetes. Every bit of the isolated RNA underwent reverse transcription, so sequencing read expressed TCRB transcripts. Clones were sequenced by immunoSEQ multiplex PCR, and TCRdb holds only the in-frame ones, with some missing. Among 200,000 to 250,000 clones, 25% to 35% were seen once, and the ten largest hold 3.5% to 4%. This clone has a handful of counts. This sequence was found in a man between 25 and 39 years old in good health. Material: central memory CD4+ T cells from blood.

CDR3 region: CASSHSETQYF. The CDR3 nucleotides read TGTGCCAGCAGTCACTCGGAGACCCAGTACTTC. The chain joins TRBV6-1 to TRBJ2-5; D is undetermined. CDR1 and CDR2 from the germline V gene are MNHNS and SASEGT. Trimming left V 5 bases short and J 5 bases short, with 6 bases between. The CDR3 totals 11 residues.